This TCR beta chain was captured in a study of persistence of HIV-infected CD4 T cells. Remarks on this clone: The target antigen is unknown.

This CDR3 is 14 amino acids long. CDR1 is MNHNY, CDR2 SVGAGI, per germline (reference sequence). The ends were cut back, 4 bases at V and 3 bases at J, with 10 bases in the middle. The stimulus was an HIV-1 Gag 15-mer peptide pool, roughly 1 ug/peptide/mL. Memory cells lacking CD40L and CD69 with high CD45RO were sorted. The libraries were made with immunoSEQ version 4 in survey mode. Genomic DNA was diluted to 9 to 10 ng/uL, up to about 1 ug per sample. Assay: immunoSEQ multiplex PCR; the TCRdb copy retains only in-frame clones and omits some. The data show about 32,000 clones, roughly four fifths seen once.

This chain links TRBV6-6 with TRBJ1-5, with D hard to call. Sequenced here: CD4+ T cells sorted from PBMCs after roughly 18-hour stimulation, sampled from a patient who received antiretroviral therapy. The sequence was obtained from an adult woman with HIV who was CMV-seropositive. The CDR3: CASSSEQLNQPQHF. In DNA form, the CDR3 reads TGTGCCAGCAGTTCGGAGCAACTCAATCAGCCCCAGCATTTT.